Presented here are 15 T cell receptor beta chains from one specimen sequenced in a study of regulatory T cells in long-lasting Graves disease. Stated time point: newly diagnosed GD, antithyroid drugs for less than 3 months. Preparation of the TCR library used RNA extracted from PBMCs. Arm-PCR of CDR3 regions with iRepertoire HTBI primers generated TCR beta libraries. TCRdb called the multiplex PCR reads again in MiXCR, with one record for every CDR3 protein. The table shows hundreds of thousands of distinct CDR3 sequences, with under 20% occurring only once. These sequences were also reported in another study, on T cells in Graves' hyperthyroidism and ophthalmopathy.

The sequenced sample was peripheral blood mononuclear cells (PBMCs), obtained at new diagnosis, from a patient treated with antithyroid drugs. These receptors were taken from a woman under 40 with Graves disease.

This clonotype occurred many times. The J gene is TRBJ2-7, the V gene TRBV5-1; D gene ambiguous. The CDR3 is made up of 13 amino acids. The V gene's germline CDR1 is SGHRS and CDR2 YFSETQ. Trimming left V 4 bases short and J 3 bases short, with 11 bases between. The CDR3: CASSLIPSYEQYF. The CDR3 nucleotides are TGCGCCAGCAGCCTTATTCCTAGCTACGAGCAGTACTTC. Looking up the rest from reference TRBV5-1 and TRBJ2-7 gives the full variable domain: KAGVTQTPRYLIKTRGQQVTLSCSPISGHRSVSWYQQTPGQGLQFLFEYFSETQRNKGNFPGRFSGRQFSNSRSEMNVSTLELGDSALYLCASSLIPSYEQYFGPGTRLTVT.

The V gene is TRBV19, the J gene TRBJ2-2; the D is unclear. Per the germline V gene, CDR1 is LNHDA and CDR2 is SQIVND (reference sequence). V lost 3 bases to trimming and J lost 5 bases, with 13 bases between them. CDR3 size: 15 residues. CDR3 sequence reads: CASSMPAGVTGELFF. For the CDR3, the DNA is TGTGCCAGTAGTATGCCAGCAGGTGTAACCGGGGAGCTGTTTTTT.

In its sample, this clonotype was seen many times. The genes are TRBV5-1 and TRBJ1-1, with D unresolved. Germline V gene sequence: CDR1 SGHRS, CDR2 YFSETQ. The CDR3 spans 14 residues. V was pared by 2 bases and J by 0 bases, with 8 bases between. As DNA, the CDR3 is TGCGCCAGCAGCTTTTCGGTTTTGAACACTGAAGCTTTCTTT. This sequence encodes CASSFSVLNTEAFF.

This clonotype was picked up a small number of times. At one of its ends the junction is not consistent with the germline gene, which may arise from a read error. J is TRBJ2-7 and V is TRBV7-3; 9 nucleotides line up with TRBD2. CDR3 length: 15 amino acids. Germline CDR1 is SGHTA and CDR2 is FQGTGA. DNA of the CDR3: TGTGCCAGCAGCTCAAACGCCGGGACTAGCTACGAGCAGCACTTC. Its protein is CASSSNAGTSYEQHF.

This clonotype came up many times. The chain joins TRBV7-8 to TRBJ2-3; D unclear. CDR3 size: 16 residues. V was clipped by 3 bases and J by 0 bases, with 13 bases between them. The germline gives CDR1 SGHVS, CDR2 FQNEAQ. CDR3 DNA: TGTGCCAGCAGCTTTTGGGCTGGCACTAGCACAGATACGCAGTATTTT. This sequence encodes CASSFWAGTSTDTQYF.

This clonotype was picked up many times. The rearrangement links TRBV2 to TRBJ1-5; D not resolved. This CDR3 is built from 14 residues. V was trimmed by 1 base and J by 2 bases, leaving 6 bases between them. The germline CDR1 and CDR2 sequences are SNHLY and FYNNEI. In DNA form, the CDR3 reads TGTGCCAGCAGTGAAGGGCTTCGCAATCAGCCCCAGCATTTT. Encoded protein: CASSEGLRNQPQHF.

J is TRBJ2-1 and V is TRBV6-2 or TRBV6-3; D may match TRBD1 or TRBD2 (5 bases each). V shed 6 bases and J shed 0 bases, with 9 bases lying between them. The CDR3 sequence is 14 residues long. The germline gives CDR1 MNHEY, CDR2 SVGEGT. CDR3 sequence reads: CASRRDGSYNEQFF. In nucleotides, the CDR3 is TGTGCCAGCAGGAGGGACGGCTCCTACAATGAGCAGTTCTTC.

In this sample, this clonotype turned up once. The conserved closing phenylalanine or tryptophan is absent in this CDR3, likely reflecting a read error. V gene TRBV12-3 or TRBV12-4 combines with J gene TRBJ2-7; no clear D. Trimming took off 6 bases at V and 0 bases at J, with 12 bases between the two ends. This CDR3 spans 14 amino acids. The CDR3 spells CASRLQDGSYEQYS. CDR3 bases: TGTGCCAGCAGACTCCAGGACGGCTCCTACGAGCAGTACTCC.

This clonotype was recorded many times. The chain employs TRBV2 and TRBJ2-3; 7 bases line up with TRBD2. The germline CDR1 and CDR2 sequences are SNHLY and FYNNEI. The CDR3 sequence is 16 residues long. J gave up 2 bases and V 4 bases, and 9 bases lay outside the gene matches. The CDR3 bases are TGTGCCAGCAGTGCCCTGGCTAGCGGATTCACAGATACGCAGTATTTT. Encoded protein: CASSALASGFTDTQYF.

This clonotype has more than one count but fewer than ten. This sequence joins TRBV6-1 and TRBJ2-7; TRBD2 agrees at 7 bases. V gave up 6 bases and J gave up 7 bases; unmatched junction bases: 15. The CDR3 has 15 residues. Germline V gene sequence: CDR1 MNHNS, CDR2 SASEGT. The CDR3 DNA reads TGTGCCAGCAGCGCAAAGCGGGAAGGCTTTAGGGAGCAGTACTTC. Protein sequence: CASSAKREGFREQYF.

The chain is built from TRBV3-1 and TRBJ2-2; TRBD2 aligns across 7 bases. Germline CDR1 LGHDT, CDR2 YNNKEL (reference sequence). The CDR3 is made up of 18 amino acids. V shed 2 bases and J 4 bases; nucleotides not matched to a gene: 13. CDR3 loop: CASSQRGSSLIRTGELFF. The DNA for the CDR3 is TGTGCCAGCAGCCAACGCGGGAGCTCCTTAATTCGCACCGGGGAGCTGTTTTTT. The entire variable domain, with the rest obtained from reference TRBV3-1 and TRBJ2-2, is as follows: DTAVSQTPKYLVTQMGNDKSIKCEQNLGHDTMYWYKQDSKKFLKIMFSYNNKELIINETVPNRFSPKSPDKAHLNLHINSLELGDSAVYFCASSQRGSSLIRTGELFFGEGSRLTVL.

The rearrangement links TRBV18 to TRBJ1-6; tentatively, D is TRBD1 (6 bases). The CDR3 has 14 amino acids. V lost 2 bases and J 8 bases, leaving 10 bases between the germline ends. Germline CDR1 is KGHSH and CDR2 is LQKENI. The CDR3 here is CASSPIQGDSPLHF. CDR3 nucleotides: TGTGCCAGCTCACCAATACAGGGTGATTCACCCCTCCACTTT.

In this sample, this clonotype turned up a few times. The DNA of the CDR3 is TGCGCCAGCAGTGCGGCCAGGTACAATGAGCAGTTCTTC. Protein: CASSAARYNEQFF. The chain employs TRBV10-2 and TRBJ2-1; D remains ambiguous. The V and J ends lost 4 bases and 4 bases respectively, with 8 bases between them. This CDR3 comprises 13 residues. CDR1 is WSHSY, CDR2 SAAADI, per germline.

This clonotype has at least ten counts. The chain carries TRBV2 and TRBJ2-3; D might be TRBD1 (5 bases). The CDR3 contains 14 residues. V gave up 6 bases and J gave up 0 bases, with 10 bases separating them. Germline values: CDR1 SNHLY, CDR2 FYNNEI. The CDR3 region has the DNA TGTGCCAGCAGAAGGGGCTTCAGCACAGATACGCAGTATTTT. As protein: CASRRGFSTDTQYF. Using reference TRBV2 and TRBJ2-3 for the parts outside the CDR3, the full variable domain is EPEVTQTPSHQVTQMGQEVILRCVPISNHLYFYWYRQILGQKVEFLVSFYNNEISEKSEIFDDQFSVERPDGSNFTLKIRSTKLEDSAMYFCASRRGFSTDTQYFGPGTRLTVL.

The V and J genes are TRBV5-5 and TRBJ2-1; the D gene is possibly TRBD2 (5 bases). The ends were cut back, 0 bases at V and 0 bases at J, with 10 bases in the middle. CDR1 is SGHKS, CDR2 YYEKEE, per germline (reference sequence). The CDR3 length is 16 residues. For the CDR3, the DNA is TGTGCCAGCAGCTTGGACGGGGTGGGCTCCTACAATGAGCAGTTCTTC. Translated: CASSLDGVGSYNEQFF.